Below are 5 T cell receptor beta chains sequenced from a single sample in a study of tumor and adjacent non-tumor tissue in lung cancer. RNA was extracted from bulk tissue without any cell sorting. TCRbeta libraries were built with three rounds of nested PCR, modified from ARM-PCR. TCRdb fed the multiplex PCR reads into MiXCR, producing one record per CDR3 protein. Of 78,000 or so distinct CDR3 sequences listed, 80% to 85% are singletons. Sequencing used lung tumor tissue. The receptors derive from a woman between 50 and 59 years old with non-small cell lung cancer.

On this clonotype: Its ends do not fully match the called genes, so a read error is possible. V and J are TRBV20-1 and TRBJ2-3, with TRBD2 identical over 14 bases. The CDR3 loop spans 21 amino acids. Germline V gene lookup returns CDR1 DFQATT and CDR2 SNEGSKA (reference sequence). The CDR3 protein is CSARQPWSWTSGRWGTDTQYF. DNA for the CDR3: TGTAGTGCTAGACAACCCTGGTCCTGGACTAGCGGGAGGTGGGGCACAGATACACAGTATTTT.

The genes are TRBV6-2 or TRBV6-3 and TRBJ1-1; TRBD1 matches at 8 bases. There are 15 residues in the CDR3. The germline V gene has CDR1 MNHEY and CDR2 SVGEGT. Unmatched junction bases numbered 9, after V lost 5 bases and J lost 4 bases. CDR3 nucleotide sequence: TGTGCCAGCAGTGGCGACAGGGGCGGGTTCACTGAAGCTTTCTTT. It encodes CASSGDRGGFTEAFF.

There are many counts of this clonotype. The chain joins TRBV28 to TRBJ1-5; D not certain. V lost 6 bases to trimming and J lost 1 base, with 7 bases between them. Germline lookup yields CDR1 MDHEN and CDR2 SYDVKM. CDR3 length equals 13 residues. The CDR3 protein is CASSFDSNQPQHF. The CDR3 nucleotides are TGTGCCAGCAGCTTCGACAGCAATCAGCCCCAGCATTTT. The whole variable domain, filled in from reference TRBV28 and TRBJ1-5, reads DVKVTQSSRYLVKRTGEKVFLECVQDMDHENMFWYRQDPGLGLRLIYFSYDVKMKEKGDIPEGYSVSREKKERFSLILESASTNQTSMYLCASSFDSNQPQHFGDGTRLSIL.

Concerning this clonotype: One junction end disagrees with the germline gene, perhaps due to a read error. The gene calls are TRBV6-2 or TRBV6-3 and TRBJ2-7; TRBD1 might be the D (6 bases). This CDR3 region has 15 residues. The V gene's germline CDR1 is MNHEY and CDR2 SVGEGT. CDR3 amino acids: CASSSYGQSGNEQYF. CDR3 DNA sequence: TGTGCGAGCAGTTCCTACGGACAGAGTGGAAACGAGCAGTACTTC.

This rearrangement joins TRBV20-1 to TRBJ1-6, with a tentative D call TRBD1 (5 bases). CDR3 size: 15 residues. The germline CDR1 and CDR2 sequences are DFQATT and SNEGSKA (reference sequence). The germline V and J ends were trimmed by 2 bases and 6 bases, with 14 bases remaining between them. The CDR3 sequence: CSARFGRVFNSPLHF. For the CDR3, the DNA is TGCAGTGCTAGATTCGGCAGGGTTTTTAATTCACCCCTCCACTTT.